This T cell receptor beta chain was recovered during a study of HIV-infected patients and healthy controls. About 450 ng RNA was reverse transcribed with alpha and beta constant-region primers. Separate chain-specific third strand synthesis with multiplexing indices produced the alpha and beta libraries. MiXCR, applied by TCRdb to the 5' RACE reads, yields one record per CDR3 protein. The data show 20,000 to 30,000 distinct CDR3 sequences, under 9% seen once. Findings and caveats of the study: Untreated HIV+ repertoires had roughly threefold fewer distinct CDR3s and lower Shannon diversity than healthy controls. In HIV-infected patients, the apparent post-therapy Gini index recovery did not replicate in size-matched data.

Relative to its sample, this clonotype is medium-sized. No antigen is known for it. Whole blood was used without fractionation, so all unsorted peripheral T cells were included. The RNA source was an approximately 2.5 ml peripheral blood draw. V was clipped by 5 bases and J by 9 bases, with 10 bases between them. Germline V gene sequence: CDR1 GTSNPN, CDR2 SVGIG (reference sequence). This CDR3 comprises 10 residues. The clonotype was recovered from an adult in good health. The material sequenced was blood. V is TRBV30 and J is TRBJ1-1; no reliable D call. CDR3 nucleotide sequence: TGTGCCTGGTCAGGCCTGAAAGCTTTCTTT. Translation gives CAWSGLKAFF.